Listed below are T cell receptor beta chains from one sample, sequenced in a study of T-cell memory formation after mild COVID-19. TCRdb fed the 5' RACE reads into MiXCR, producing one record per CDR3 protein. This repertoire shows approximately 150,000 distinct CDR3 sequences, around 15% found once; its top ten account for approximately 14%. Sequenced material: PBMCs or a T cell subset sorted from them (not recorded which). The receptors were sampled from an adult woman who had mild COVID-19 (a few samples of this study predate the infection). Cell type and time point are not known. The conserved cysteine and the conserved F or W are not part of the CDR3 here.

v_call: TRBV28
j_call: TRBJ2-7
cdr3_aa: ASSPKTGSSYEQY

v_call: TRBV5-1
j_call: TRBJ1-1
cdr3_aa: ASSSVNRVKNTEAF

v_call: TRBV10-3
j_call: TRBJ2-3
cdr3_aa: AISDTSGTDTQY

v_call: TRBV6-5
j_call: TRBJ2-1
cdr3_aa: ASSYSGQGPYNEQF

v_call: TRBV6-4
j_call: TRBJ1-5
cdr3_aa: ASSDTPGQPQH

v_call: TRBV12-3/TRBV12-4
j_call: TRBJ2-7
cdr3_aa: ASNPGPSYEQY

v_call: TRBV27
j_call: TRBJ2-7
cdr3_aa: ASSFLAGGIFHEQY

v_call: TRBV11-2
j_call: TRBJ1-1
cdr3_aa: ASSERMGISTEAF

v_call: TRBV4-2
j_call: TRBJ2-1
cdr3_aa: ASSQGADPGEQF

v_call: TRBV12-3/TRBV12-4
j_call: TRBJ2-5
cdr3_aa: ASSSTQGRKETQY

v_call: TRBV20-1
j_call: TRBJ2-7
cdr3_aa: SASVQDRSSYEQY

v_call: TRBV3-1
j_call: TRBJ1-6
cdr3_aa: ASSQRGGSPLH

v_call: TRBV4-3
j_call: TRBJ2-5
cdr3_aa: ASSADPGETQY

v_call: TRBV11-2
j_call: TRBJ2-2
cdr3_aa: ASSLDGRNTGELF

v_call: TRBV6-5
j_call: TRBJ2-1
cdr3_aa: ASSYSGYSEQF

v_call: TRBV4-1
j_call: TRBJ2-7
cdr3_aa: ASSRIAGMRDSYEQY

v_call: TRBV11-3
j_call: TRBJ2-3
cdr3_aa: ASSFPPLAGGTDTQY

v_call: TRBV7-8
j_call: TRBJ2-5
cdr3_aa: ASSLTTYQETQY